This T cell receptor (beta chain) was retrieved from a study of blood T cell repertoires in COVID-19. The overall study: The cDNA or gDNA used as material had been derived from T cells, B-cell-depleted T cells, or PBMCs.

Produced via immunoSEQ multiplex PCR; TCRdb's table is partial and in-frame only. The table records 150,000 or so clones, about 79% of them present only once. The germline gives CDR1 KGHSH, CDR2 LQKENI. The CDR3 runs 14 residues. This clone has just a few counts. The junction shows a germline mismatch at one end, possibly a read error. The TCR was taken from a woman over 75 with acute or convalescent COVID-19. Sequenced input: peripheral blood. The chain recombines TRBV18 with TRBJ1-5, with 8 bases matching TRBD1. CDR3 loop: CASSGGQVNKPQHF. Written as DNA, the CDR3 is TGTGCCAGCTCAGGGGGACAGGTCAATAAGCCCCAGCATTTT.